The present TCR beta chain was sequenced within a study of T-cell memory formation after mild COVID-19. TCRdb ran MiXCR on the 5' RACE reads and lists one entry per CDR3 protein. The data show 410,000 or so distinct CDR3 sequences, about 22% seen once. V lost 3 bases, J lost 2 bases, and 4 bases stayed unmatched. The CDR3 is made up of 15 amino acids. V usage is TRBV12-3 or TRBV12-4 and J usage is TRBJ1-2, with 9 bases fitting TRBD1. This TCR derives from an adult woman who had mild COVID-19 (a few samples of this study predate the infection). Cell type and time point are not known. The sequenced sample was PBMCs or a T cell subset sorted from them (not recorded which). The CDR3 DNA sequence: TGTGCCAGCAGTTTCACCGGACAGGGGAACTATGGCTACACCTTC. It translates to CASSFTGQGNYGYTF.